Presented here are 11 T cell receptor beta chains from one specimen sequenced in a study of shared clonotypes between healthy human individuals. The table came from immunoSEQ multiplex PCR; TCRdb's copy has only in-frame clones and leaves some out. The table records around 320,000 clones, over 75% of them present only once. Sequenced: memory CD8+ T cells sorted from blood. As for subset: CD45RO+ cells pooled with CCR7-negative TemRA cells. The receptors come from a man in his late teens or twenties in good health.

The chain recombines TRBV9 with TRBJ2-3; D possibly matches TRBD1 or TRBD2 (6 bases each). This CDR3 region has 16 residues. From germline, CDR1 is SGDLS and CDR2 YYNGEE. With 4 bases removed from V and 2 bases from J, the gap between germline ends came to 17 bases. The DNA of the CDR3 is TGTGCCAGCAGCCCCGGGGGCCCCCTCTTCACAGATACGCAGTATTTT. Amino acid sequence: CASSPGGPLFTDTQYF. Based on the CDR3 plus reference TRBV9 and TRBJ2-3, the full variable domain is DSGVTQTPKHLITATGQRVTLRCSPRSGDLSVYWYQQSLDQGLQFLIQYYNGEERAKGNILERFSAQQFPDLHSELNLSSLELGDSALYFCASSPGGPLFTDTQYFGPGTRLTVL.

The rearrangement joins TRBV2 to TRBJ1-2; 9 bases align to TRBD1. V was pared by 5 bases and J by 4 bases, with 14 bases of the junction left unmatched. The germline V gene encodes CDR1 SNHLY and CDR2 FYNNEI. The CDR3 has 17 amino acids. The CDR3, as DNA: TGTGCCAGCAGTCCCCCGGGACAGGGATCCTCGCTCTATGGCTACACCTTC. Its protein product is CASSPPGQGSSLYGYTF.

V and J are TRBV14 and TRBJ1-6; D gene unclear. Germline loops: CDR1 SGHDN, CDR2 FVKESK. Between the trimmed V and J ends, which lost 6 bases and 4 bases, there was a span of 4 bases. CDR3 length: 12 residues. CDR3 bases: TGTGCCAGCAGGGGGTATAATTCACCCCTCCACTTT. Residues: CASRGYNSPLHF.

The chain employs TRBV4-2 and TRBJ2-7; 9 nucleotides align to TRBD2. The CDR3 totals 16 residues. The germline V gene encodes CDR1 LGHNA and CDR2 YNFKEQ. After removal of 0 bases from V and 1 base from J, the junction contained 4 bases not matched to a gene. The CDR3 DNA sequence: TGTGCCAGCAGCCAAGAAGACAGCGGGGGGTCCTACGAGCAGTACTTC. Residues: CASSQEDSGGSYEQYF.

This clone was found many times. This rearrangement joins TRBV11-1 to TRBJ1-1; D might be TRBD1 (5 bases). Germline V gives CDR1 SGHAT, CDR2 FQDESV (reference sequence). Trimming shortened V by 4 bases and J by 3 bases, and 15 bases separated the two germline ends. The CDR3 spans 15 residues. DNA of the CDR3: TGTGCCAGCAGCTCGTCGGGGCCCGGGGACACTGAAGCTTTCTTT. Protein: CASSSSGPGDTEAFF. Full variable domain (missing parts from reference TRBV11-1 and TRBJ1-1): EAEVAQSPRYKITEKSQAVAFWCDPISGHATLYWYRQILGQGPELLVQFQDESVVDDSQLPKDRFSAERLKGVDSTLKIQPAELGDSAMYLCASSSSGPGDTEAFFGQGTRLTVV.

The gene calls are TRBV9 and TRBJ1-2, with TRBD1 identical over 10 bases. J was trimmed by 3 bases and V by 5 bases; bases with no gene match: 10. Germline V lookup: CDR1 SGDLS, CDR2 YYNGEE. There are 16 residues in the CDR3. CDR3 sequence reads: CASSTTWDRGDYGYTF. CDR3 sequence (DNA): TGTGCCAGCAGTACCACCTGGGACAGGGGTGACTATGGCTACACCTTC.

The V and J genes are TRBV4-2 and TRBJ1-5; tentatively, D is TRBD1 (6 bases). Germline assignment: CDR1 LGHNA and CDR2 YNFKEQ. The CDR3 runs to 12 residues. V shed 6 bases and J shed 4 bases, with 7 bases lying between them. The CDR3 region is CASRQGNQPQHF. Here the CDR3 DNA reads TGTGCCAGCAGACAGGGAAATCAGCCCCAGCATTTT.

V and J are TRBV5-8 and TRBJ1-1; tentatively, D is TRBD1 (6 bases). V dropped 3 bases and J dropped 6 bases, with 15 bases sitting between them. CDR1 SGHTS and CDR2 YDEGEE come from the germline V gene. The CDR3 contains 14 residues. CDR3 coding DNA: TGTGCCAGCAGCTCCAGGGGAGGTGTACCTGAAGCTTTCTTT. Protein sequence: CASSSRGGVPEAFF.

DNA of the CDR3: TGTGCCTGGAGAGGGTTTTCGAGCACAGATACGCAGTATTTT. It specifies CAWRGFSSTDTQYF. The chain has TRBV30 and TRBJ2-3; D gene ambiguous. V lost 3 bases to trimming and J lost 0 bases, with 10 bases between them. This CDR3 spans 14 amino acids. CDR1 and CDR2 from the germline V gene are GTSNPN and SVGIG (reference sequence). The full variable domain, rest sourced from reference TRBV30 and TRBJ2-3, is SQTIHQWPATLVQPVGSPLSLECTVEGTSNPNLYWYRQAAGRGLQLLFYSVGIGQISSEVPQNLSASRPQDRQFILSSKKLLLSDSGFYLCAWRGFSSTDTQYFGPGTRLTVL.

The chain links TRBV11-3 to TRBJ2-1; 9 bases fit TRBD2. Looked up from germline, CDR1 is SGHNT and CDR2 is YENEEA. There are 16 residues in the CDR3. V trimming: 1 base; J trimming: 7 bases; junction bases outside the gene matches: 8. The CDR3 reads CASSLGGRAAENEQFF. The CDR3 coding sequence is TGTGCCAGCAGCTTAGGCGGGAGGGCCGCTGAAAATGAGCAGTTCTTC.

Ten or more counts support this clone. Other DNA sequences in this sample translate to the same CDR3. This CDR3 reads CASSGGGGSPLHF. CDR3 sequence (DNA): TGTGCCAGTAGTGGCGGAGGAGGATCACCCCTCCACTTT. The chain uses TRBV19 and TRBJ1-6; D gene unclear. The ends were cut back, 5 bases at V and 10 bases at J, with 12 bases in the middle. Germline assignment: CDR1 LNHDA and CDR2 SQIVND (reference sequence). CDR3 length equals 13 residues.